Here is one TCR beta chain with its context. The antigen remains undetermined. 200 to 250 ng DNA, about 28,000 T cell genomes, went into each sorted-subset replicate PCR. Profiled with immunoSEQ multiplex PCR; TCRdb holds only in-frame clones, not every one. The sample holds over 1.4 million clones, approximately 96% seen once. Healthy HIV-negative adults with no recent acute infections or vaccinations were recruited as donors. CD4+ cells were split into CD45RA+ naive and CD45RA-negative memory subsets. The data were taken from a study of shared clonotypes between healthy human individuals. The CDR3 has 13 amino acids. The germline gives CDR1 SGDLS, CDR2 YYNGEE. J was trimmed by 3 bases and V by 4 bases; bases with no gene match: 2. Study-wide results and caveats: Shared clonotypes across all four donors exceeded non-shared ones in generation probability.

This chain connects TRBV9 to TRBJ2-7; TRBD2 matches 9 bases. Sample: naive CD4+ T cells sorted from blood. This sample's subset: CD45RA+ positively selected. This clonotype was obtained from a man aged 25-45 years in good health. This chain's CDR3 is CASSLSGGYEQYF. CDR3 DNA: TGTGCCAGCAGCCTTAGCGGGGGCTACGAGCAGTACTTC.